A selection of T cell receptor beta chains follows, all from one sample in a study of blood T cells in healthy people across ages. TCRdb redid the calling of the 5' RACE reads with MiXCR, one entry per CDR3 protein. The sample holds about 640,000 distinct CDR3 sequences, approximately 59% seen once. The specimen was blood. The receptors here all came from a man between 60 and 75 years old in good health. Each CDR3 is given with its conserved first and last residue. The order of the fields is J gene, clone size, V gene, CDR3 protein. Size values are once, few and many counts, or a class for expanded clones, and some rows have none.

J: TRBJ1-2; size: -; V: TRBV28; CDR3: CASSMDMYGYTF
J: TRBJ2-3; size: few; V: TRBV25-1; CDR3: CASSELGRGASTDTQYF
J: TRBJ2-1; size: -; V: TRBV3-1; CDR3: CASSQAGAGGTNNEQFF
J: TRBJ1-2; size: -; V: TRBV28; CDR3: CASSSPDTLNYGYTF
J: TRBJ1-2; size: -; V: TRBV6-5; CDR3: CASTGLRDREHYGYTF
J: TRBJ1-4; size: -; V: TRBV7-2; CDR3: CASRGTGGRFNEKLFF
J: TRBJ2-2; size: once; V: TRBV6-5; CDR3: CASSRRVTGELFF
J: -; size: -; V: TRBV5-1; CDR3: CASSLSGDRHNEQYF
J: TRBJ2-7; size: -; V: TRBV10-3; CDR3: CAISGRTESSYEQYF
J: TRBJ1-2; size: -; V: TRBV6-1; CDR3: CATRQGGYGYTF
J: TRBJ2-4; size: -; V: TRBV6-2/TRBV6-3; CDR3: CANLFLYERYF
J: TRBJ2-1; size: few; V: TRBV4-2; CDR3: CASSRGDSTNEQFF
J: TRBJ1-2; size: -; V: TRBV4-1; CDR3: CASSPRTGGTSSYDYTF
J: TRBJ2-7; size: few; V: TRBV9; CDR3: CASSVGVAYSHEQYF
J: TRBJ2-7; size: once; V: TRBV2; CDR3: CASSLTGEALGYEQYF
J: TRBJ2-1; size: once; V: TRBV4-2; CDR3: CASSRGDSTYNEQFF
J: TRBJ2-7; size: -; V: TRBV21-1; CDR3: CASPFGRLKYEQYF
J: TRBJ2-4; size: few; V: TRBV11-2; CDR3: CASSKIQGNKNIQYF
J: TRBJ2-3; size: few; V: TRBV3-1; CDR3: CASSQQTHGADTQYF
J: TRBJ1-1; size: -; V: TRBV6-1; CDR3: CAFRTGAANTEAFF
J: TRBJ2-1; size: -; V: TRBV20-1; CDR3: CSAETGNYNEQFF
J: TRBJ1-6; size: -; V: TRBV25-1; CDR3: CASRPDTGYSPLHF
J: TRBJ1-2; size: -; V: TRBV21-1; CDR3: CATETEYTNYGYTF
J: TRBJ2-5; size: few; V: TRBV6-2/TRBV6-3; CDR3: CASTYGRSQYF
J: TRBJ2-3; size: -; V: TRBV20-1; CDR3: CSAPRGGDPDTQYF
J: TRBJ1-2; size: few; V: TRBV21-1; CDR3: CASSAPGRGSYGYTF
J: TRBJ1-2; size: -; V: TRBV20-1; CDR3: CSAATGGYGYIF
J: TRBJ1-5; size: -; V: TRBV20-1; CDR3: CSARWGDSNQPQHF
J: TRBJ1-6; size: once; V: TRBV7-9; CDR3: CASSLLGGTNSPLHF
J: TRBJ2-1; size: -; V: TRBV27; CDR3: CVCSSGQGTYNEQFF
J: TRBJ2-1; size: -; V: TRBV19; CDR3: CASSMQGTFNEQFF
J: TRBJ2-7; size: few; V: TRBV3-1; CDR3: CASSQTTSGEQYF
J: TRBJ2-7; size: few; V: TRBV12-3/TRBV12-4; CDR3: CASSLHQGSYEQYF
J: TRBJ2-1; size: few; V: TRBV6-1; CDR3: CASTRTQTYNEQFF
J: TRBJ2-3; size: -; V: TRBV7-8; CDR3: CASSFSTGGDTQYF
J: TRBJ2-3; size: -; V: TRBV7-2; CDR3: CASSQKRGGGTDTQYF
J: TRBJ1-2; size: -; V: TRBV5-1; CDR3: CASSRIETGNYGYTF
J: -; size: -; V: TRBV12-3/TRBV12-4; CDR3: CASSRLRGSYNEQYF
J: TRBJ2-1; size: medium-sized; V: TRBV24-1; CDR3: CATTGSGVHEQFF
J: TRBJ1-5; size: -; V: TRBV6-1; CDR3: CASSMDYQPQHF